The present entry profiles one T cell receptor beta chain with its context. Sequencing used immunoSEQ multiplex PCR; TCRdb keeps in-frame clones, though not all of them. The data show approximately 67,000 clones, around 90% seen once. J gave up 11 bases and V 2 bases, and 9 bases lay outside the gene matches. The CDR3 has 13 amino acids. Germline loops: CDR1 GTSNPN, CDR2 SVGIG (reference sequence). This entry belongs to a study of blood T cell repertoires in COVID-19. Across the study: The United States, Italy and Spain supplied acute and convalescent COVID-19 samples. In each case, the material was cDNA or gDNA derived from T cells, B-cell-depleted T cells, or PBMCs.

This chain uses TRBV30 with TRBJ1-1; 9 bases are shared with TRBD1. This clonotype was sampled from a woman older than 75 with acute or convalescent COVID-19. The source material was peripheral blood. CDR3 in amino acids: CAWSPDRGGAAFF. CDR3 bases: TGTGCCTGGAGTCCTGACAGGGGGGGTGCGGCTTTCTTT.